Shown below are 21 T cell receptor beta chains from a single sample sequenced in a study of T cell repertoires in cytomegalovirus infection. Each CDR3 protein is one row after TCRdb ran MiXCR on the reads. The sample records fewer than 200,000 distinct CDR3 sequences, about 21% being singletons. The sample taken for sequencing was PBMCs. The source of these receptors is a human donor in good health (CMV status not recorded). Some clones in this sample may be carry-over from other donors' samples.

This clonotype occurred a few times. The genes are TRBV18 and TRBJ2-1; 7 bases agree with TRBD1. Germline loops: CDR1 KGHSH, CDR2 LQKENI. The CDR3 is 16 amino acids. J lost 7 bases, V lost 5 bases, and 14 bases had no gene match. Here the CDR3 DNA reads TGTGCCAGCTCATCAGACAGGGATCGAAACATGAATGAGCAGTTCTTC. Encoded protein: CASSSDRDRNMNEQFF.

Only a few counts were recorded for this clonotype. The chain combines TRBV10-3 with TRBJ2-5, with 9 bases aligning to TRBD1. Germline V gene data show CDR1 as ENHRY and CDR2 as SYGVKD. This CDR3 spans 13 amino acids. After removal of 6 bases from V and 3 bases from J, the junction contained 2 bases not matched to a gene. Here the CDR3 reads CAIRTGGEETQYF. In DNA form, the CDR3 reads TGTGCCATCAGGACAGGGGGTGAAGAGACCCAGTACTTC.

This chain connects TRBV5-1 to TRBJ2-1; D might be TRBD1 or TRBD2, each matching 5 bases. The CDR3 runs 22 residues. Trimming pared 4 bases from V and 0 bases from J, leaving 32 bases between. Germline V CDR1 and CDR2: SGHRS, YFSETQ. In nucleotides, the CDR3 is TGCGCCAGCAGCCCGGGACGGAAAGTCGGTAGCGTCTGGTATAGCTCCTACAATGAGCAGTTCTTC. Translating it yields CASSPGRKVGSVWYSSYNEQFF.

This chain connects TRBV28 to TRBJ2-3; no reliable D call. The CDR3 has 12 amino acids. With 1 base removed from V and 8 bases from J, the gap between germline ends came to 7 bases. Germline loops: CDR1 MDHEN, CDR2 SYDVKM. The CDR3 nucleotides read TGTGCCAGCAGTTTATTGGCGGTTACGCAGTATTTT. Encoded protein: CASSLLAVTQYF. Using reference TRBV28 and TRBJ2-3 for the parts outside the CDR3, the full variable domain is DVKVTQSSRYLVKRTGEKVFLECVQDMDHENMFWYRQDPGLGLRLIYFSYDVKMKEKGDIPEGYSVSREKKERFSLILESASTNQTSMYLCASSLLAVTQYFGPGTRLTVL.

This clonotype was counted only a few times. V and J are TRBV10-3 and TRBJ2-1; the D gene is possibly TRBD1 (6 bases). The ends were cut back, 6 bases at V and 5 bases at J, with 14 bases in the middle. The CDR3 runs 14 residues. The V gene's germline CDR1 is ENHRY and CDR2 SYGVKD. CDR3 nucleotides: TGTGCCATCAGCCCAACAGGGTCCCACAATGAGCAGTTCTTC. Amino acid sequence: CAISPTGSHNEQFF.

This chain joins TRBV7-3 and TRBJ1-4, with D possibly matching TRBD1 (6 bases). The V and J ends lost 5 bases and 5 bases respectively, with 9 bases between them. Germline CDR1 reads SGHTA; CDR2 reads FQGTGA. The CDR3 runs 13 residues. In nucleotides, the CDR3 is TGTGCCAGCAGCAGGGGGGAGAATGAAAAACTGTTTTTT. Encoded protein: CASSRGENEKLFF.

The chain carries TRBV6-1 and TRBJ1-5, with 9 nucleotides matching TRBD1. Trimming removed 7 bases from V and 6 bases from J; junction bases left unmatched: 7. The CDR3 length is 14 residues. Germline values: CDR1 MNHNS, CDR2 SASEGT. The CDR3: CASNRDRVVQPQHF. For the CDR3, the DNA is TGTGCCAGCAATCGGGACAGGGTTGTTCAGCCCCAGCATTTT.

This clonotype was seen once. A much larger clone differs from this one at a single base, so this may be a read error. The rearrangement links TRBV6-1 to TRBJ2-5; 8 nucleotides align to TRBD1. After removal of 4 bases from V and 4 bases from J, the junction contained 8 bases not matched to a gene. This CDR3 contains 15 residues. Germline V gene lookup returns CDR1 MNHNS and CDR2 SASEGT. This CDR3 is CASSGQGRYGETQYF. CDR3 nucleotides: TGTGCCAGCAGTGGACAGGGGAGATACGGAGAGACCCAGTACTTC.

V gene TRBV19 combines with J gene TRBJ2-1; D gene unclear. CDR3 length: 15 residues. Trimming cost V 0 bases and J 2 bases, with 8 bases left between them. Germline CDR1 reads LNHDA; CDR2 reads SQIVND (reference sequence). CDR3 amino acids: CASSIDYSPYNEQFF. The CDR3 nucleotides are TGTGCCAGTAGTATAGATTACTCCCCCTACAATGAGCAGTTCTTC.

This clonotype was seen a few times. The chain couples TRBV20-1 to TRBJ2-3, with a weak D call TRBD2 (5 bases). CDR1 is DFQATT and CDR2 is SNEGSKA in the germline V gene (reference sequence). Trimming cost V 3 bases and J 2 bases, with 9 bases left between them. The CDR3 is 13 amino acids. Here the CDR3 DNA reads TGCAGTGCTAGCAGCGGAGACACAGATACGCAGTATTTT. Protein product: CSASSGDTDTQYF.

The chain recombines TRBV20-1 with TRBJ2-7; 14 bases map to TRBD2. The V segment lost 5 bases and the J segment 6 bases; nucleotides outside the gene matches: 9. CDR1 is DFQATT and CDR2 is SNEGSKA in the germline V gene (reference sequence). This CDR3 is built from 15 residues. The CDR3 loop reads CSAEPGTSGSAEQYF. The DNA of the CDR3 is TGCAGTGCTGAGCCCGGGACTAGCGGGAGCGCCGAGCAGTACTTC.

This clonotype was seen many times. The CDR3 nucleotides read TGTGCCAGCAGCTTAGGGCCCAGCAGATCCGAGCAGTTCTTC. This gives the protein CASSLGPSRSEQFF. V gene TRBV11-2 combines with J gene TRBJ2-1; D is unclear. CDR3 size: 14 residues. Looked up from germline, CDR1 is SGHAT and CDR2 is FQNNGV. Trimming took off 1 base at V and 10 bases at J, with 14 bases between the two ends.

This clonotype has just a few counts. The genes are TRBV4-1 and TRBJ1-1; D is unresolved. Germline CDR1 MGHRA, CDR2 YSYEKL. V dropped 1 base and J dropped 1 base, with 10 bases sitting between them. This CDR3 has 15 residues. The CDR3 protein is CASSQAPGGNTEAFF. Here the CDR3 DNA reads TGCGCCAGCAGCCAAGCCCCCGGAGGGAACACTGAAGCTTTCTTT.

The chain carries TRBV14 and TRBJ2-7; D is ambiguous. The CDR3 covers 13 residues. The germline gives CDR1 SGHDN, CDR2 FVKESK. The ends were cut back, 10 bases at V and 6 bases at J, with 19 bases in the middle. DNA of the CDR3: TGTGCCATCAGTCAAGATGGTGTGCGCGAGCAGTACTTC. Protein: CAISQDGVREQYF.

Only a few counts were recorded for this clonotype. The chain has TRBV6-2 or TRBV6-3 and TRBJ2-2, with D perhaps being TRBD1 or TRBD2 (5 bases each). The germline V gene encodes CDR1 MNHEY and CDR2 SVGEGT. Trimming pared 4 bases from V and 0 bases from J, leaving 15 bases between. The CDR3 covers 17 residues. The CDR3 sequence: CASSLVSGAPNTGELFF. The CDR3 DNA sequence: TGTGCCAGCAGTTTGGTCTCCGGGGCGCCGAACACCGGGGAGCTGTTTTTT.

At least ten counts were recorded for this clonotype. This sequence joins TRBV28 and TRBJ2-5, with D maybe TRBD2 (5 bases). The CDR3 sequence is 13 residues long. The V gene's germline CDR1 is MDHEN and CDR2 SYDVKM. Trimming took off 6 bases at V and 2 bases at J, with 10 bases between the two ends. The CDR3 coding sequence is TGTGCCAGCAGCTTACGGGGACAAGAGACCCAGTACTTC. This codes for CASSLRGQETQYF. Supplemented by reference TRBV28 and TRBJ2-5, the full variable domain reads DVKVTQSSRYLVKRTGEKVFLECVQDMDHENMFWYRQDPGLGLRLIYFSYDVKMKEKGDIPEGYSVSREKKERFSLILESASTNQTSMYLCASSLRGQETQYFGPGTRLLVL.

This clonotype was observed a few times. The CDR3 protein is CASSLDRGRQETQYF. The CDR3 nucleotides read TGTGCCAGCTCACTGGACAGGGGGCGCCAGGAGACCCAGTACTTC. The rearrangement links TRBV18 to TRBJ2-5, with 11 bases fitting TRBD1. V lost 4 bases to trimming and J lost 5 bases; unmatched junction nucleotides: 6. This CDR3 has 15 residues. Germline CDR1 and CDR2: KGHSH and LQKENI.

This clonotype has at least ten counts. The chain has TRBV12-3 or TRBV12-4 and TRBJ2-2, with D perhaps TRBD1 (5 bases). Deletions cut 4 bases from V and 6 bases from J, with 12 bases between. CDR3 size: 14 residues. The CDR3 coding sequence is TGTGCCAGCAGTTCAGACAGCAGGGCCGGGGAGCTGTTTTTT. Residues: CASSSDSRAGELFF.

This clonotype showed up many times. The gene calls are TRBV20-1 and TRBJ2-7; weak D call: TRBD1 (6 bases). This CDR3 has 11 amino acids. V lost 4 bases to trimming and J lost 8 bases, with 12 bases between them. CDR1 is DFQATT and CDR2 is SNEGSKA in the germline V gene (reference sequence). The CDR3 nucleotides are TGCAGTGCTAATCCAGGGGTCAAGCAGTACTTC. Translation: CSANPGVKQYF.

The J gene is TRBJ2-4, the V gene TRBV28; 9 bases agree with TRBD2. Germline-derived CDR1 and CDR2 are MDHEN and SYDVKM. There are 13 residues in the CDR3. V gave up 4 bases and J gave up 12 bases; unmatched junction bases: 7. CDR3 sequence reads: CASSSLAGGTQYF. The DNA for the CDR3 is TGTGCCAGCAGTTCACTAGCGGGTGGGACTCAGTACTTC. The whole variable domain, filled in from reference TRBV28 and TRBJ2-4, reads DVKVTQSSRYLVKRTGEKVFLECVQDMDHENMFWYRQDPGLGLRLIYFSYDVKMKEKGDIPEGYSVSREKKERFSLILESASTNQTSMYLCASSSLAGGTQYFGAGTRLSVL.

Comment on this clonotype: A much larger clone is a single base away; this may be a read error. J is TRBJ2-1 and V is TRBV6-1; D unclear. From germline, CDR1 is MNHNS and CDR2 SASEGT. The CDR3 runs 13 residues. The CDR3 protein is CASSDIRASERFF. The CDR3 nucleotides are TGTGCCAGCAGTGACATTCGAGCCAGTGAGCGGTTCTTC.